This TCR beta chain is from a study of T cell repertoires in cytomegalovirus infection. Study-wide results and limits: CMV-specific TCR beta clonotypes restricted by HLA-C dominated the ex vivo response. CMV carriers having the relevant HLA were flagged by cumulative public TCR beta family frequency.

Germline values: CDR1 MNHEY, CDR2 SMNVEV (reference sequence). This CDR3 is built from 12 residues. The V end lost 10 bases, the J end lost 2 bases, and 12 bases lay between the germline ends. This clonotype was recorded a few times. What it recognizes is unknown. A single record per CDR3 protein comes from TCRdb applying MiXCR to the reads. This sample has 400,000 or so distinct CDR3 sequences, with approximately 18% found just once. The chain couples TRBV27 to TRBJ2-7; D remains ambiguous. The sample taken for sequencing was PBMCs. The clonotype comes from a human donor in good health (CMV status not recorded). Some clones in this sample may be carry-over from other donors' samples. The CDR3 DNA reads TGTGCCAATACTCAAGCCGCCTACGAGCAGTACTTC. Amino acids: CANTQAAYEQYF.